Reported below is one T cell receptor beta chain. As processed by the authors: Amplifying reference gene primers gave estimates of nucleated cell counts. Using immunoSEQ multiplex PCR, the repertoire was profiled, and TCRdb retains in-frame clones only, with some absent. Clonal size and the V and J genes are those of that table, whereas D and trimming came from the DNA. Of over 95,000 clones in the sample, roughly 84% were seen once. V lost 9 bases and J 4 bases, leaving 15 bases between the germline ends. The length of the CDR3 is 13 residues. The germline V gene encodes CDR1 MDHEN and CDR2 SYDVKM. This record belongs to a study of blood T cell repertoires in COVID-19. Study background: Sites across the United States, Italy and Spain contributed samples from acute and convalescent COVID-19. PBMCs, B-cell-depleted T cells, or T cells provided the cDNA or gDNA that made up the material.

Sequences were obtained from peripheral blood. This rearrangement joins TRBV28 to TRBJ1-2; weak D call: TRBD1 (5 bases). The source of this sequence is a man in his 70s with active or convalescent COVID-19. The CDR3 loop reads CASLMGGSYGYTF. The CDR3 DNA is TGTGCCAGTTTGATGGGGGGAAGCTATGGCTACACCTTC.